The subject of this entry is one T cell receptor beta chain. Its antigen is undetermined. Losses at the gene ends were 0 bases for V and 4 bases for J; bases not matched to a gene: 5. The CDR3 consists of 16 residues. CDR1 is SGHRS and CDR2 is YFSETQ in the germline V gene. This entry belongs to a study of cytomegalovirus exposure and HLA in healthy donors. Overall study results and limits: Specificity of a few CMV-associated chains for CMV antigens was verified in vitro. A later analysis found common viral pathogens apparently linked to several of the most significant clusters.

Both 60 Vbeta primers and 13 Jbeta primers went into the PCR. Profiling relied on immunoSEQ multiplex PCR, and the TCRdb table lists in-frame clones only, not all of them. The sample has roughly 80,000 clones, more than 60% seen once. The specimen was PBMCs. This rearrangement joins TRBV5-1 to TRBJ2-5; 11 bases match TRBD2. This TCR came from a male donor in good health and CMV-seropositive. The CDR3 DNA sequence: TGCGCCAGCAGCTTGGCGTTCCTAGCGGGGGGAGAGACCCAGTACTTC. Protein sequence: CASSLAFLAGGETQYF.